A single sample is the source of the 20 T cell receptor beta chains below, sequenced in a study of cytomegalovirus exposure and HLA in healthy donors. TCRdb keeps only in-frame clones here, not all; method: immunoSEQ multiplex PCR. The sample includes some 250,000 clones, 90% of them seen just once. What was sequenced was PBMCs. The receptors shown here come from a woman aged 18-35 years in good health and CMV-seronegative.

This clone came up once. The J gene is TRBJ2-5, the V gene TRBV5-1, with D possibly TRBD2 on 6 matching bases. CDR3 length: 15 amino acids. Germline CDR1 is SGHRS and CDR2 is YFSETQ. V dropped 7 bases and J dropped 5 bases, with 21 bases sitting between them. CDR3 protein: CASAGGNRWRETQYF. The CDR3 nucleotides are TGCGCCAGCGCCGGGGGTAACAGATGGAGGGAGACCCAGTACTTC.

This rearrangement joins TRBV28 to TRBJ2-7; D is possibly TRBD1 (6 bases). The V and J ends lost 5 bases and 3 bases respectively, with 20 bases between them. CDR1 is MDHEN, CDR2 SYDVKM, per germline. The length of the CDR3 is 16 residues. CDR3 DNA sequence: TGTGCCAGCAGTACAGGGCAATTGAAAATGAACTACGAGCAGTACTTC. Its translation is CASSTGQLKMNYEQYF.

This chain links TRBV6-6 with TRBJ2-7, with a possible D match to TRBD2 (6 bases). Germline V lookup: CDR1 MNHNY, CDR2 SVGAGI (reference sequence). V was clipped by 0 bases and J by 1 base, with 7 bases between them. The CDR3 contains 14 residues. The DNA of the CDR3 is TGTGCCAGCAGTTACTCGGAGGGATCCTACGAGCAGTACGTC. Residues: CASSYSEGSYEQYV.

The CDR3 region has the DNA TGCGCCAGCAGCCAAGAATGGGCTCCCTACGAGCAGTACTTC. This encodes CASSQEWAPYEQYF. The chain couples TRBV4-3 to TRBJ2-7; no clear D. Germline V gives CDR1 LGHNA, CDR2 YSLEER. This CDR3 contains 14 residues. With 0 bases removed from V and 2 bases from J, the gap between germline ends came to 8 bases.

The rearrangement joins TRBV28 to TRBJ1-4; D gene ambiguous. The CDR3 is 13 amino acids. V shed 7 bases and J shed 4 bases, with 10 bases lying between them. The germline gives CDR1 MDHEN, CDR2 SYDVKM. The CDR3 nucleotides read TGTGCCAGCAAGGACGGAGGTAATGAAAAACTGTTTTTT. Its translation is CASKDGGNEKLFF. Based on the CDR3 plus reference TRBV28 and TRBJ1-4, the full variable domain is DVKVTQSSRYLVKRTGEKVFLECVQDMDHENMFWYRQDPGLGLRLIYFSYDVKMKEKGDIPEGYSVSREKKERFSLILESASTNQTSMYLCASKDGGNEKLFFGSGTQLSVL.

The chain employs TRBV7-9 and TRBJ2-7; TRBD1 matches at 9 bases. The J segment lost 3 bases and the V segment lost 4 bases, leaving 10 bases of the junction unmatched. Per germline, CDR1 SEHNR and CDR2 FQNEAQ (reference sequence). This CDR3 comprises 16 residues. CDR3 DNA sequence: TGTGCCAGCAGCTCTGGTACCGGGACAGGGAACTACGAGCAGTACTTC. Translation gives CASSSGTGTGNYEQYF.

This clone was counted a single time. The sample carries other DNA sequences with the same CDR3. The V gene is TRBV28, the J gene TRBJ1-5, with 7 positions matching TRBD1. V lost 2 bases to trimming and J lost 6 bases; unmatched junction nucleotides: 4. Germline V gene lookup returns CDR1 MDHEN and CDR2 SYDVKM. This CDR3 comprises 14 residues. The CDR3 reads CASSLPGGGQPQHF. The CDR3 nucleotides are TGTGCCAGCAGTTTACCAGGGGGTGGTCAGCCCCAGCATTTT.

J is TRBJ1-2 and V is TRBV18; 8 bases map to TRBD1. This CDR3 comprises 16 residues. Germline CDR1 KGHSH, CDR2 LQKENI. With V trimmed by 3 bases and J by 1 base, 7 bases remained unmatched. The DNA of the CDR3 is TGTGCCAGCTCACCCGGGACAGGCACCATTAACTATGGCTACACCTTC. Its translation: CASSPGTGTINYGYTF.

This clone appeared a single time. CDR3 sequence reads: CASPSVWGNTIYF. DNA for the CDR3: TGTGCCAGCCCGTCAGTGTGGGGAAACACCATATATTTT. The chain employs TRBV7-9 and TRBJ1-3; D remains ambiguous. The germline V and J ends were trimmed by 8 bases and 4 bases, with 12 bases remaining between them. Germline CDR1 is SEHNR and CDR2 is FQNEAQ (reference sequence). This CDR3 region has 13 residues.

The chain employs TRBV4-1 and TRBJ2-1, with 8 bases matching TRBD2. Germline V gene lookup returns CDR1 MGHRA and CDR2 YSYEKL. This CDR3 has 15 residues. The junction had 5 bases not matched to a gene; V was cut back by 2 bases and J by 5 bases. CDR3: CASSQIAGLHNEQFF. The DNA for the CDR3 is TGCGCCAGCAGCCAAATAGCGGGGCTACACAATGAGCAGTTCTTC.

This clone was counted a single time. J is TRBJ1-2 and V is TRBV7-9, with D tentatively TRBD1 (6 bases). Germline CDR1 is SEHNR and CDR2 is FQNEAQ (reference sequence). The V and J ends lost 1 base and 8 bases respectively, with 11 bases between them. The CDR3 consists of 13 residues. The CDR3 DNA sequence: TGTGCCAGCAGCTTAGGGGGGCAGGCGGGCTACACCTTC. Its translation: CASSLGGQAGYTF.

The V call is TRBV5-6, the J call TRBJ1-1; 8 positions match TRBD1. CDR3 length: 14 residues. Losses at the gene ends were 6 bases for V and 5 bases for J; bases not matched to a gene: 9. Germline V gene data show CDR1 as SGHDT and CDR2 as YYEEEE. Written as DNA, the CDR3 is TGTGCCAGCACCCCGACAGGGGCATTTACTGAAGCTTTCTTT. Translation gives CASTPTGAFTEAFF.

The chain carries TRBV25-1 and TRBJ2-2; D unresolved. This CDR3 contains 13 residues. V was shortened by 5 bases and J by 4 bases, with 8 bases between the two germline ends. CDR1 and CDR2 from the germline V gene are MGHDK and SYGVNS. CDR3 sequence: CASSTQPTGELFF. The CDR3 coding sequence is TGTGCCAGCAGTACACAGCCCACCGGGGAGCTGTTTTTT.

The rearrangement joins TRBV4-1 to TRBJ2-2; the D gene is possibly TRBD2 (6 bases). CDR3 length: 13 amino acids. Trimming stripped 3 bases from V and 7 bases from J, with 9 bases between. Germline CDR1 is MGHRA and CDR2 is YSYEKL. CDR3: CASSQRGNGELFF. CDR3 sequence (DNA): TGCGCCAGCAGCCAGCGGGGTAACGGGGAGCTGTTTTTT.

The chain is built from TRBV6-1 and TRBJ1-2; D call uncertain. V dropped 3 bases and J dropped 5 bases, with 16 bases sitting between them. This CDR3 has 15 amino acids. Germline lookup yields CDR1 MNHNS and CDR2 SASEGT. As DNA, the CDR3 is TGTGCCAGCAGTGACCCGGCCGGGAGGCAATATGGCTACACCTTC. Protein sequence: CASSDPAGRQYGYTF.

This chain uses TRBV5-1 with TRBJ2-2, with a possible D match to TRBD1 (6 bases). Germline V lookup: CDR1 SGHRS, CDR2 YFSETQ. V shed 7 bases and J shed 1 base, with 14 bases lying between them. CDR3 size: 15 residues. CDR3 in DNA: TGCGCCAGCGGGTTGGGACAACGGAACACCGGGGAGCTGTTTTTT. Its translation is CASGLGQRNTGELFF. The entire variable domain, with the rest obtained from reference TRBV5-1 and TRBJ2-2, is as follows: KAGVTQTPRYLIKTRGQQVTLSCSPISGHRSVSWYQQTPGQGLQFLFEYFSETQRNKGNFPGRFSGRQFSNSRSEMNVSTLELGDSALYLCASGLGQRNTGELFFGEGSRLTVL.

The chain uses TRBV15 and TRBJ1-1; TRBD1 matches at 7 bases. V trimming: 5 bases; J trimming: 6 bases; junction bases outside the gene matches: 6. The CDR3 length is 13 residues. The germline V gene has CDR1 LNHNV and CDR2 YYDKDF (reference sequence). The DNA of the CDR3 is TGTGCCACCAGCGTCAGGGGGACGCCTGAAGCTTTCTTT. This codes for CATSVRGTPEAFF.

The genes are TRBV6-5 and TRBJ2-4, with D tentatively TRBD2 (6 bases). The V end lost 0 bases, the J end lost 7 bases, and 10 bases lay between the germline ends. The CDR3 is made up of 14 amino acids. Germline V gives CDR1 MNHEY, CDR2 SVGAGI. The CDR3 DNA sequence: TGTGCCAGCAGTTACTCGGCGGGGCAGAACATTCAGTACTTC. Amino acid sequence: CASSYSAGQNIQYF.

V usage is TRBV5-1 and J usage is TRBJ2-3, with TRBD2 matching over 11 bases. This CDR3 has 15 residues. Germline values: CDR1 SGHRS, CDR2 YFSETQ. V trimming: 5 bases; J trimming: 2 bases; junction bases outside the gene matches: 4. The CDR3 sequence is CASRRLAGNTDTQYF. CDR3 in DNA: TGCGCCAGCAGAAGACTAGCGGGGAACACAGATACGCAGTATTTT.

The chain employs TRBV27 and TRBJ2-2, with D unresolved. The CDR3 is 13 residues long. Germline V gene sequence: CDR1 MNHEY, CDR2 SMNVEV (reference sequence). V lost 8 bases and J 6 bases, leaving 13 bases between the germline ends. CDR3: CASGTRLPGELFF. The CDR3 region has the DNA TGTGCCAGCGGAACGAGGCTACCCGGGGAGCTGTTTTTT.